Listed here is a single T cell receptor beta chain. Compared with germline, one end of the junction differs, possibly owing to a read error. The same CDR3 can be traced to other DNA sequences in this sample. The data were taken from a study of glioma-infiltrating T cells after dendritic cell vaccination. Study-wide context: Dendritic cells derived from monocytes and pulsed with autologous tumor lysate formed the vaccine.

Assay used: immunoSEQ multiplex PCR; TCRdb lists only in-frame clones, some missing. Of 100,000 or so clones listed, more than 70% are singletons. Time point indicated: after dendritic cell vaccination, including at tumor progression/relapse. PBMC were collected before vaccination, two weeks after the third vaccination, and at progression. This material consisted of blood, taken after dendritic cell vaccination. This TCR derives from a human donor with glioblastoma.

Written as DNA, the CDR3 is TGTGCTTGGAGTTCCGAGATTGTCGCTGAAGCTTTCTTT. As protein: CAWSSEIVAEAFF. The genes are TRBV30 and TRBJ1-1; D unresolved. CDR3 size: 13 residues. Germline V gene lookup returns CDR1 GTSNPN and CDR2 SVGIG (reference sequence).